These 5 T cell receptor beta chains were all obtained from the same sample, sequenced in a study of blood T cell repertoires in COVID-19. Clones were sequenced by immunoSEQ multiplex PCR, and TCRdb holds only the in-frame ones, with some missing. Of under 200,000 clones in the sample, just over 85% were seen once. The sequencing sample was made of peripheral blood. The receptors here all came from a man aged 50 or older with active or convalescent COVID-19.

This clone came up once. The chain is built from TRBV4-3 and TRBJ1-3; TRBD1 matches at 8 bases. This CDR3 has 17 amino acids. Germline values: CDR1 LGHNA, CDR2 YSLEER. With V trimmed by 0 bases and J by 3 bases, 7 bases remained unmatched. The CDR3 protein is CASSQDVNRGNGNTIYF. The CDR3 DNA reads as TGCGCCAGCAGCCAAGATGTAAACAGGGGGAATGGAAACACCATATATTTT.

The CDR3 protein is CASSQGGQPGTEAFF. CDR3 nucleotides: TGTGCCAGTAGTCAGGGCGGCCAACCCGGCACTGAAGCTTTCTTT. The chain links TRBV19 to TRBJ1-1, with TRBD1 as a possible D gene (5 bases). V was shortened by 5 bases and J by 4 bases, with 17 bases between the two germline ends. Germline loops: CDR1 LNHDA, CDR2 SQIVND (reference sequence). CDR3 length: 15 amino acids.

In its sample, this clone was seen a few times. The rearrangement joins TRBV6-2 or TRBV6-3 to TRBJ2-7; the D gene is possibly TRBD1 (6 bases). The CDR3 has 14 amino acids. CDR1 and CDR2 (germline): MNHEY, SVGEGT. With 4 bases removed from V and 0 bases from J, the gap between germline ends came to 10 bases. The CDR3 sequence: CASSFGQSSYEQYF. CDR3 DNA sequence: TGTGCCAGCAGTTTTGGACAGTCCTCCTACGAGCAGTACTTC.

The rearrangement joins TRBV14 to TRBJ2-7; the D gene is possibly TRBD2 (6 bases). CDR3 size: 13 residues. From germline, CDR1 is SGHDN and CDR2 FVKESK. The V end was cut by 4 bases, the J end by 2 bases, with 9 bases between. Written as DNA, the CDR3 is TGTGCCAGCAGCCCCCGACTAGCCTACGAGCAGTACTTC. Protein product: CASSPRLAYEQYF.

The rearrangement links TRBV12-5 to TRBJ2-1; D perhaps matches TRBD2 (5 bases). The CDR3 has 18 amino acids. Trimming left V 0 bases short and J 0 bases short, with 15 bases between. The germline V gene has CDR1 LGHNT and CDR2 FRNRAP. The CDR3 region is CASGLVLTTSSSYNEQFF. In DNA, the CDR3 is TGTGCTAGTGGTTTGGTACTGACTACCTCAAGCTCCTACAATGAGCAGTTCTTC.